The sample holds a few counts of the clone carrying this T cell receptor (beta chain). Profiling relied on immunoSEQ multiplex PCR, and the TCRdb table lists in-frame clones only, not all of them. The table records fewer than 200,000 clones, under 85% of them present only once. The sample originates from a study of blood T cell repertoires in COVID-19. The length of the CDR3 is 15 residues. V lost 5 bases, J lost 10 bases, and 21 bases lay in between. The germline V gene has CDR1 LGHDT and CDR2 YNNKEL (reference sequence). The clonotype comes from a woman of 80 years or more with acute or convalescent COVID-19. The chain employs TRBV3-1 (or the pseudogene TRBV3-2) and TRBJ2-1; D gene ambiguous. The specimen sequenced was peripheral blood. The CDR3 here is CASSDLTPTAVEQFF. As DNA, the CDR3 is TGTGCCAGCAGCGACCTGACCCCCACTGCGGTCGAGCAGTTCTTC.